Shown below are 13 T cell receptor beta chains from a single sample sequenced in a study of blood T cell repertoires in COVID-19. Assay: immunoSEQ multiplex PCR; the TCRdb copy retains only in-frame clones and omits some. The profile covers tens of thousands of clones, with about 88% appearing a single time and about a fifth taken by the ten largest. The specimen sequenced was peripheral blood. These receptors came from a woman aged 50 to 65 with active or convalescent COVID-19.

This clone has just a few counts. This chain links TRBV7-9 with TRBJ1-1; D gene uncertain. Germline V lookup: CDR1 SEHNR, CDR2 FQNEAQ (reference sequence). V was shortened by 5 bases and J by 2 bases, with 9 bases between the two germline ends. The CDR3 runs to 13 residues. CDR3 sequence (DNA): TGTGCCAGCAGCACGGACTTTAACACTGAAGCTTTCTTT. Its translation is CASSTDFNTEAFF.

A note on this clone: A read error may produce the germline difference seen at one junction end. The chain has TRBV6-5 and TRBJ1-4; D gene ambiguous. Germline CDR1 MNHEY, CDR2 SVGAGI. The CDR3 consists of 15 residues. The CDR3, as DNA: TGTGCCAGCAGGCCAGCCAGAACAACTAATGAAAACCTGTTTTTT. It translates to CASRPARTTNENLFF.

The rearrangement joins TRBV6-5 to TRBJ2-3; 8 nucleotides align to TRBD2. CDR3 size: 14 residues. Germline lookup yields CDR1 MNHEY and CDR2 SVGAGI. V was pared by 7 bases and J by 5 bases, with 8 bases of the junction left unmatched. The CDR3 region is CASTPILAGDTQYF. For the CDR3, the DNA is TGTGCCAGCACTCCTATCCTAGCGGGAGATACGCAGTATTTT.

The rearrangement joins TRBV5-1 to TRBJ2-2; TRBD2 agrees at 9 bases. Germline V gene sequence: CDR1 SGHRS, CDR2 YFSETQ. After removal of 3 bases from V and 1 base from J, the junction contained 10 bases not matched to a gene. There are 18 residues in the CDR3. The CDR3 is CASSSKAGGTLNTGELFF. The CDR3 coding sequence is TGCGCCAGCAGCTCCAAGGCGGGAGGGACTTTGAACACCGGGGAGCTGTTTTTT.

This chain joins TRBV6-8 and TRBJ2-7, with TRBD2 matching 13 bases. The length of the CDR3 is 17 residues. Germline CDR1 and CDR2: MNHGY and SAAAGT. V shed 6 bases, J shed 1 base, and the junction held 9 bases outside the gene matches. The CDR3 DNA reads TGTGCCAGCAGGCGACAGAGACTAGCGGGAGGTTCCTACGAGCAGTACTTC. This gives the protein CASRRQRLAGGSYEQYF.

This clone has a count of ten or more. V and J are TRBV13 and TRBJ2-1; D is undetermined. V lost 1 base to trimming and J lost 12 bases, with 13 bases between them. Germline-derived CDR1 and CDR2 are PRHDT and FYEKMQ (reference sequence). CDR3 length equals 13 residues. The CDR3 is CASSLVTAFGQFF. The CDR3, as DNA: TGTGCCAGCAGCTTAGTAACTGCTTTTGGGCAGTTCTTC.

J is TRBJ1-4 and V is TRBV14; the D gene is possibly TRBD1 (6 bases). CDR1 and CDR2 from the germline V gene are SGHDN and FVKESK. The length of the CDR3 is 16 residues. V was shortened by 2 bases and J by 10 bases, with 20 bases between the two germline ends. For the CDR3, the DNA is TGTGCCAGCAGCCAACAGGTTGGCAGGGGCGTTACAAAACTGTTTTTT. Protein sequence: CASSQQVGRGVTKLFF.

The genes are TRBV9 and TRBJ2-7; 11 bases fit TRBD2. Unmatched junction bases numbered 11, after V lost 4 bases and J lost 5 bases. The CDR3 totals 16 residues. Looked up from germline, CDR1 is SGDLS and CDR2 is YYNGEE. The CDR3 region is CASSSGRLAGWDEQYF. For the CDR3, the DNA is TGTGCCAGCAGCTCCGGGAGACTAGCGGGATGGGACGAGCAGTACTTC. The full variable domain, its missing parts supplied by reference TRBV9 and TRBJ2-7, is DSGVTQTPKHLITATGQRVTLRCSPRSGDLSVYWYQQSLDQGLQFLIQYYNGEERAKGNILERFSAQQFPDLHSELNLSSLELGDSALYFCASSSGRLAGWDEQYFGPGTRLTVT.

The chain is built from TRBV15 and TRBJ2-7; 7 bases line up with TRBD2. Trimming at V came to 0 bases and at J to 5 bases, leaving 7 bases not matched to a gene. Germline V CDR1 and CDR2: LNHNV, YYDKDF (reference sequence). The CDR3 covers 15 residues. The CDR3 protein is CATSRDPAGSNEQYF. For the CDR3, the DNA is TGTGCCACCAGCAGAGATCCAGCGGGGTCAAACGAGCAGTACTTC.

This clone was detected only once. The chain is built from TRBV18 and TRBJ2-1, with TRBD2 identical over 13 bases. This CDR3 comprises 14 residues. V shed 3 bases, J shed 9 bases, and the junction held 2 bases outside the gene matches. Germline assignment: CDR1 KGHSH and CDR2 LQKENI. The CDR3 DNA reads TGTGCCAGCTCACCGGGACTAGCGGGAATTGAGCAGTTCTTC. It encodes CASSPGLAGIEQFF.

J is TRBJ2-5 and V is TRBV6-5, with a tentative D call TRBD1 (5 bases). Germline lookup yields CDR1 MNHEY and CDR2 SVGAGI. V was cut by 6 bases and J by 5 bases, with 7 bases left in between. The CDR3 is made up of 11 amino acids. In DNA, the CDR3 is TGTGCCAGCAGCCAGGGCGAGACCCAGTACTTC. Protein: CASSQGETQYF.

This chain uses TRBV7-6 with TRBJ1-2; D is unclear. This CDR3 region has 15 residues. The germline gives CDR1 SGHVS, CDR2 FNYEAQ. The germline V and J ends were trimmed by 0 bases and 6 bases, with 14 bases remaining between them. The CDR3 DNA reads TGTGCCAGCAGCTTAGCCGGGTGGCAAAACCATGGCTACACCTTC. It encodes CASSLAGWQNHGYTF.

A note on this clone: The same CDR3 can be traced to other DNA sequences in this sample. The V and J genes are TRBV29-1 and TRBJ1-4; a possible D gene is TRBD1 (5 bases). V was clipped by 4 bases and J by 7 bases, with 13 bases between them. CDR3 length: 13 amino acids. Germline values: CDR1 SQVTM, CDR2 ANQGSEA. The CDR3 nucleotides are TGCAGCGTTGGGGGGGGTCAGAGTGAAAAACTGTTTTTT. This gives the protein CSVGGGQSEKLFF.